These 10 T cell receptor beta chains were all obtained from the same sample, sequenced in a study of regulatory T cells in long-lasting Graves disease. Through Arm-PCR of CDR3 regions and iRepertoire HTBI primers, TCR beta libraries were built. TCRdb fed the multiplex PCR reads into MiXCR, producing one record per CDR3 protein. The profile shows 300,000 to 400,000 distinct CDR3 sequences, roughly 15% of them singletons. Time point given: newly diagnosed GD, antithyroid drugs for less than 3 months. Researchers made the TCR library from RNA that was extracted from PBMCs. The source was peripheral blood mononuclear cells (PBMCs), collected at new diagnosis, from a patient treated with antithyroid drugs. The receptor set was obtained from a female donor with Graves disease.

This clonotype has a handful of counts. The chain has TRBV7-3 and TRBJ2-1; TRBD2 aligns across 14 bases. The V gene end was trimmed by 5 bases and the J gene end by 9 bases; junction bases not matched to a gene: 9. The CDR3 extends over 16 amino acids. CDR1 is SGHTA and CDR2 is FQGTGA in the germline V gene. CDR3 DNA sequence: TGTGCCAGCAGCCCCGCGACTAGCGGGAGGGCCAGTGAGCAGTTCTTC. It is translated as CASSPATSGRASEQFF.

This clonotype was counted ten times or more. The genes are TRBV5-1 and TRBJ1-6, with a tentative D call TRBD1 (5 bases). Germline V gene lookup returns CDR1 SGHRS and CDR2 YFSETQ. This CDR3 spans 17 amino acids. Deletions cut 7 bases from V and 8 bases from J, with 25 bases between. DNA for the CDR3: TGCGCCAGCGGACCACCCTCAGAATTGGGGCGTGATTCACCCCTCCACTTT. This codes for CASGPPSELGRDSPLHF.

This clonotype was observed a single time. Possible read error: a much larger clone is one base away. The CDR3 ends on some other residue instead of the conserved phenylalanine or tryptophan, so this is likely a read error. This chain connects TRBV9 to TRBJ2-2, with 10 bases matching TRBD2. Trimming removed 3 bases from V and 1 base from J; junction bases left unmatched: 3. The CDR3 covers 16 residues. CDR1 and CDR2 from the germline V gene are SGDLS and YYNGEE. As DNA, the CDR3 is TGTGCCAGCAGCGGGTCTAGCGGGAGGAACACCGGGGAGCTGTTTCTT. The encoded protein is CASSGSSGRNTGELFL.

CDR3 protein: CASSFSNPITDTQYF. The CDR3, as DNA: TGTGCCAGCAGCTTTTCGAATCCCATCACAGATACGCAGTATTTT. This chain uses TRBV7-9 with TRBJ2-3; D is ambiguous. Germline CDR1 SEHNR, CDR2 FQNEAQ (reference sequence). Trimming took off 3 bases at V and 2 bases at J, with 12 bases between the two ends. The CDR3 covers 15 residues.

The chain couples TRBV3-1 to TRBJ1-6; D unresolved. V lost 2 bases and J 7 bases, leaving 6 bases between the germline ends. The germline V gene encodes CDR1 LGHDT and CDR2 YNNKEL (reference sequence). The CDR3 spans 13 residues. The CDR3 nucleotides are TGTGCCAGCAGCCAAAGCGGGAATTCACCCCTCCACTTT. Amino acids: CASSQSGNSPLHF.

This clonotype was counted at least ten times. CDR3 protein: CAWSVAGGTGELFF. The CDR3 coding sequence is TGTGCCTGGAGTGTGGCGGGAGGGACCGGGGAGCTGTTTTTT. V usage is TRBV30 and J usage is TRBJ2-2; 9 bases agree with TRBD2. V shed 0 bases, J shed 5 bases, and the junction held 1 base outside the gene matches. Germline CDR1 reads GTSNPN; CDR2 reads SVGIG (reference sequence). The CDR3 has 14 amino acids. Full variable domain (remainder filled in from reference TRBV30 and TRBJ2-2): SQTIHQWPATLVQPVGSPLSLECTVEGTSNPNLYWYRQAAGRGLQLLFYSVGIGQISSEVPQNLSASRPQDRQFILSSKKLLLSDSGFYLCAWSVAGGTGELFFGEGSRLTVL.

This clonotype was recorded many times. The V gene is TRBV6-1, the J gene TRBJ1-1; TRBD1 aligns across 7 bases. The CDR3 length is 14 residues. V shed 6 bases, J shed 0 bases, and the junction held 4 bases outside the gene matches. Germline CDR1 and CDR2: MNHNS and SASEGT. The CDR3: CASRSGQMNTEAFF. In nucleotides, the CDR3 is TGTGCCAGCAGATCGGGACAGATGAACACTGAAGCTTTCTTT.

This clonotype came up many times. The chain joins TRBV11-2 to TRBJ2-7; D is tentatively TRBD1 or TRBD2 (6 bases each). Trimming took off 6 bases at V and 2 bases at J, with 26 bases between the two ends. CDR1 is SGHAT, CDR2 FQNNGV, per germline. This CDR3 is built from 18 residues. Here the CDR3 DNA reads TGTGCCAGCAGACGTAGGGGGGAACTCCAGGGTGGCACCTACGAGCAGTACTTC. Protein sequence: CASRRRGELQGGTYEQYF.

This clonotype has ten or more counts. This chain links TRBV6-1 with TRBJ1-2, with 7 bases identical to TRBD1. The germline V gene encodes CDR1 MNHNS and CDR2 SASEGT. V was clipped by 10 bases and J by 5 bases; unmatched bases: 19. The CDR3 runs 16 residues. The CDR3 spells CATQDRTGDNSYGYTF. CDR3 DNA: TGTGCCACCCAGGACCGAACAGGGGACAACAGTTATGGCTACACCTTC.

This chain connects TRBV6-1 to TRBJ1-5; TRBD1 might be the D (6 bases). Germline CDR1 reads MNHNS; CDR2 reads SASEGT. The length of the CDR3 is 15 residues. Trimming took off 10 bases at V and 6 bases at J, with 22 bases between the two ends. The CDR3 protein is CATTEDRGQIQPQHF. In nucleotides, the CDR3 is TGTGCCACAACAGAGGATCGGGGGCAGATTCAGCCCCAGCATTTT.